One and the same sample provided the 15 T cell receptor beta chains below, sequenced in a study of blood T cells in healthy people across ages (dated by TCRdb to 2013 to 2016). The protocol used for the library was 5' RACE. The instrument given in TCRdb is Illumina HiSeq 2500. The second PCR ran for about 6 to 11 cycles and used a J-beta primer mix along with a sample-barcoded 5' primer. Using fastp at Q25 and MiXCR, TCRdb reprocessed the public reads and kept productive beta chains. Entries that share a CDR3 protein sequence are merged under the most common genes and DNA. The sample yields 710,000 or so distinct CDR3 sequences; less than 40% were counted once. Just over 15% of the sample lies in the top ten. Sequenced: blood. These receptors were obtained from a woman aged 80 or older in good health. Donor details come from another sample of the same person, matched by shared clones.

This clonotype was seen at least ten times. The rearrangement uses TRBV6-2 or TRBV6-3 and TRBJ1-5, with D hard to call. Germline loops: CDR1 MNHEY, CDR2 SVGEGT. V gave up 0 bases and J gave up 5 bases, with 11 bases separating them. The CDR3 is made up of 15 amino acids. The CDR3: CASSYSRGIHQPQHF. The CDR3 DNA reads as TGTGCCAGCAGTTACTCGAGAGGGATCCATCAGCCCCAGCATTTT.

This rearrangement joins TRBV5-1 to TRBJ2-7; TRBD2 agrees at 9 bases. The V gene end was trimmed by 0 bases and the J gene end by 7 bases; junction bases not matched to a gene: 11. Looked up from germline, CDR1 is SGHRS and CDR2 is YFSETQ. CDR3 length: 16 residues. The CDR3 loop is CASSLAGVAGDWEQYF. Here the CDR3 DNA reads TGCGCCAGCAGCTTGGCCGGGGTAGCGGGAGACTGGGAGCAGTACTTC.

The sample holds many counts of this clonotype. V usage is TRBV5-1 and J usage is TRBJ2-1; 9 bases are a match to TRBD2. The CDR3 sequence is 15 residues long. CDR1 and CDR2 (germline): SGHRS, YFSETQ. J was trimmed by 5 bases and V by 4 bases; bases with no gene match: 7. The CDR3 region has the DNA TGCGCCAGCAGCCTACTAGCGGGTGGCGACAATGAGCAGTTCTTC. It yields the protein CASSLLAGGDNEQFF.

On this clonotype: A single base separates this from a much larger clone, so it may be a read error. The V and J genes are TRBV6-1 and TRBJ2-1; 7 bases match TRBD1. V was clipped by 9 bases and J by 10 bases; unmatched bases: 9. This CDR3 contains 12 residues. Germline V gives CDR1 MNHNS, CDR2 SASEGT. DNA of the CDR3: TGTGCCAGTGGGGGACAGATCTACGAGCAGTTCTTC. Protein sequence: CASGGQIYEQFF.

This clonotype was seen repeatedly, ten times or more. The chain couples TRBV11-2 to TRBJ2-7, with D tentatively TRBD1 or TRBD2 (5 bases each). The CDR3 length is 13 residues. Per germline, CDR1 SGHAT and CDR2 FQNNGV. Trimming left V 1 base short and J 4 bases short, with 8 bases between. CDR3 sequence (DNA): TGTGCCAGCAGCTTAGTCGAGGGGTACGAGCAGTACTTC. It encodes CASSLVEGYEQYF.

The chain joins TRBV7-2 to TRBJ2-3, with 7 bases that match TRBD2. The J segment lost 2 bases and the V segment lost 1 base, leaving 6 bases of the junction unmatched. This CDR3 comprises 16 residues. CDR1 is SGHTA and CDR2 is FQGNSA in the germline V gene. The chain's CDR3 is CASSLETGGTTDTQYF. The CDR3 DNA follows: TGTGCCAGCAGCTTAGAGACGGGGGGAACCACAGATACGCAGTATTTT. Supplemented by reference TRBV7-2 and TRBJ2-3, the full variable domain reads GAGVSQSPSNKVTEKGKDVELRCDPISGHTALYWYRQSLGQGLEFLIYFQGNSAPDKSGLPSDRFSAERTGGSVSTLTIQRTQQEDSAVYLCASSLETGGTTDTQYFGPGTRLTVL.

This clonotype was recorded at least ten times. The chain employs TRBV28 and TRBJ1-2, with 12 bases identical to TRBD1. With V trimmed by 11 bases and J by 4 bases, 17 bases remained unmatched. The CDR3 is made up of 17 amino acids. The germline gives CDR1 MDHEN, CDR2 SYDVKM. The CDR3 coding sequence is TGTGCCGCAGTGACCCGGGACAGGGGGCGAGGTAGCTATGGCTACACCTTC. It is translated as CAAVTRDRGRGSYGYTF.

This clonotype was seen repeatedly, ten times or more. The V and J genes are TRBV4-1 and TRBJ2-1; D is unclear. V lost 6 bases and J 5 bases, leaving 17 bases between the germline ends. CDR1 is MGHRA, CDR2 YSYEKL, per germline. The CDR3 runs 15 residues. The DNA for the CDR3 is TGCGCCAGCAGACTCCTAGTAGCTATCCACAATGAGCAGTTCTTC. Translation gives CASRLLVAIHNEQFF.

In DNA form, the CDR3 reads TGTGCCAGCAGTCCCTGGACAGGGGTCGGGATAAATCAGCCCCAGCATTTT. Translating gives CASSPWTGVGINQPQHF. The rearrangement links TRBV27 to TRBJ1-5; TRBD1 aligns across 9 bases. The germline CDR1 and CDR2 sequences are MNHEY and SMNVEV (reference sequence). The CDR3 is 17 residues long. Trimming took 5 bases from V and 4 from J; bases not matched to a gene: 12.

As concerns this clonotype: This may be a read error: a much more frequent sequence differs by one nucleotide. J is TRBJ2-1 and V is TRBV25-1, with D hard to call. Germline V gene lookup returns CDR1 MGHDK and CDR2 SYGVNS. V was clipped by 4 bases and J by 4 bases, with 8 bases between them. The CDR3 totals 13 residues. The CDR3 region has the DNA TGTGCCAGCAGTGGAGTCGGGTACAATGAGCAGTTCTTC. Residues: CASSGVGYNEQFF.

The chain uses TRBV6-2 or TRBV6-3 and TRBJ1-5; D gene unclear. CDR3 length: 14 amino acids. The V end lost 2 bases, the J end lost 3 bases, and 8 bases lay between the germline ends. Looked up from germline, CDR1 is MNHEY and CDR2 is SVGEGT. The CDR3 DNA reads TGTGCCAGCAGTTACAGGTTTGCCAATCAGCCCCAGCATTTT. Amino acids: CASSYRFANQPQHF.

This clonotype was counted between two and nine times. The V call is TRBV10-3, the J call TRBJ2-5; 8 bases are a match to TRBD1. V trimming: 3 bases; J trimming: 11 bases; junction bases outside the gene matches: 11. Looked up from germline, CDR1 is ENHRY and CDR2 is SYGVKD. The CDR3 spans 14 residues. The CDR3 protein is CAISDPRQGWEQYF. CDR3 sequence (DNA): TGTGCCATCAGTGATCCGAGACAGGGGTGGGAGCAGTACTTC.

This clonotype was recorded at least ten times. V is TRBV12-3 or TRBV12-4 and J is TRBJ1-2; the D gene is possibly TRBD1 (5 bases). The ends were cut back, 5 bases at V and 6 bases at J, with 16 bases in the middle. The CDR3 is made up of 14 amino acids. The CDR3, as DNA: TGTGCCAGCAGTATAGGGGAGTACGGGAATGGCTACACCTTC. Amino acids: CASSIGEYGNGYTF.

This clonotype showed up just once. The chain recombines TRBV12-3 or TRBV12-4 with TRBJ2-7; TRBD2 agrees at 7 bases. This CDR3 is built from 15 residues. The V and J ends lost 5 bases and 0 bases, in that order; junction bases with no gene match: 7. The CDR3 DNA sequence: TGTGCCAGCAGTGTTCTAGCGGTGCGCTCCTACGAGCAGTACTTC. Translating it yields CASSVLAVRSYEQYF.

The V gene is TRBV20-1, the J gene TRBJ2-1; TRBD2 matches at 7 bases. Germline CDR1 DFQATT, CDR2 SNEGSKA (reference sequence). This CDR3 has 17 residues. V shed 0 bases, J shed 5 bases, and the junction held 13 bases outside the gene matches. The CDR3 bases are TGCAGTGCTAGAGATTGGCGGATGCGGGAGAAGCACAATGAGCAGTTCTTC. It codes for CSARDWRMREKHNEQFF.